This T cell receptor beta chain was documented in a study of T cells in Graves' hyperthyroidism and ophthalmopathy. Findings of the study overall: Clonotypes that were expanded in thyroid above 0.001 mostly appeared in blood too.

This clonotype was found many times. Its antigen is not known. From germline, CDR1 is SGHTA and CDR2 FQGNSA. V was shortened by 1 base and J by 0 bases, with 10 bases between the two germline ends. The CDR3 contains 15 residues. Regions amplified from RNA transcripts were the TCR beta CDR3 regions. The TCR CDR3 was amplified in a first-round RT-PCR using the HTBI primer set. Using its own MiXCR run on the multiplex PCR reads, TCRdb lists one record per CDR3 protein. Counted here are fewer than 700,000 distinct CDR3 sequences, around 15% occurring once; the ten biggest clones make up around 4%. The chain is built from TRBV7-2 and TRBJ2-7, with no clear D. The sample was blood. This TCR was recovered from a woman aged 25 to 39 with Graves' hyperthyroidism. The CDR3 sequence: CASSLVGLISYEQYF. The DNA for the CDR3 is TGTGCCAGCAGCTTAGTTGGGCTAATCTCCTACGAGCAGTACTTC.